The TCR beta chain described here comes from a study of tumor-infiltrating lymphocytes in oesophageal squamous cell carcinoma. MiXCR was run by TCRdb on the PCR reads, yielding one entry per CDR3 protein. This sample has about 19,000 distinct CDR3 sequences, with over 40% found just once. This clonotype is termed large. Its ends do not fully match the called genes, so a read error is possible. This TCR came from a male donor with esophageal squamous cell carcinoma. Sequencing was done on a sample of normal esophageal tissue next to the tumor.

The CDR3 coding sequence is TGTGCTAGCAGCTTAGGAGAGAACACTGAAGCTTTCTTT. Protein product: CASSLGENTEAFF. This chain connects TRBV7-7 to TRBJ1-1; unclear D gene. CDR1 and CDR2 from the germline V gene are SSHAT and FNYEAQ (reference sequence). The CDR3 is made up of 13 amino acids.